The sequence of this T cell receptor beta chain was determined in a study of T cell responses to AZD1222 COVID-19 vaccine. Sequencing used immunoSEQ multiplex PCR; TCRdb keeps in-frame clones, though not all of them. The repertoire holds around 120,000 clones, with about 85% as singletons. Findings and caveats of the study: A mostly white British donor set with more females was recruited, and clonal diversity was possibly underestimated.

On this clone itself: Its antigen remains unidentified.

The germline gives CDR1 MNHEY, CDR2 SVGAGI. Trimming took 7 bases from V and 5 from J; bases not matched to a gene: 6. The CDR3 is 14 residues long. The sequence derives from an adult in good health. The source material was peripheral blood, sampled on day 0 of AZD1222 vaccination. The chain uses TRBV6-5 and TRBJ2-2, with TRBD1 identical over 8 bases. The DNA of the CDR3 is TGTGCCAGCAAGGGGCAGGGGGCGACCGGGGAGCTGTTTTTT. As protein: CASKGQGATGELFF.